Listed below are T cell receptor beta chains from one sample, sequenced in a study of blood T cell repertoires in COVID-19. The method was immunoSEQ multiplex PCR; TCRdb's version includes in-frame clones alone and lacks a portion of them. Among 380,000 or so clones listed, approximately 88% were seen once. Sample: peripheral blood. All receptors come from a man between 35 and 55 years old with acute or convalescent COVID-19. The CDR3 runs from the conserved cysteine through the conserved F or W. D genes are given only for firm matches. The listing skips clone size in some rows; elsewhere it reads once, few, many or a size class.

d_call: -; clone_size: -; j_call: TRBJ2-5; v_call: TRBV6-2/TRBV6-3; cdr3_aa: CASSSGVETQYF; cdr3_nt: TGTGCCAGCAGTTCAGGGGTAGAGACCCAGTACTTC
d_call: TRBD1; clone_size: -; j_call: TRBJ1-4; v_call: TRBV28; cdr3_aa: CASSLPDRGRDEKLFF; cdr3_nt: TGTGCCAGCAGTTTACCCGACAGGGGGCGCGATGAAAAACTGTTTTTT
d_call: -; clone_size: -; j_call: TRBJ1-3; v_call: TRBV4-1; cdr3_aa: CASSQGGKTGLSGNTIYF; cdr3_nt: TGCGCCAGCAGCCAAGGGGGAAAAACAGGGTTGTCTGGAAACACCATATATTTT
d_call: TRBD2; clone_size: -; j_call: TRBJ2-1; v_call: TRBV2; cdr3_aa: CASSHSGGLDNEQFF; cdr3_nt: TGTGCCAGCAGCCACTCGGGGGGTCTGGACAATGAGCAGTTCTTC
d_call: TRBD1; clone_size: -; j_call: TRBJ2-7; v_call: TRBV27; cdr3_aa: CASSFRAGTGGYEQYF; cdr3_nt: TGTGCCAGCAGTTTTAGAGCCGGGACAGGGGGCTACGAGCAGTACTTC
d_call: -; clone_size: -; j_call: TRBJ2-3; v_call: TRBV29-1; cdr3_aa: CSVHPSPTDTQYF; cdr3_nt: TGCAGCGTTCATCCATCCCCCACAGATACGCAGTATTTT
d_call: TRBD1; clone_size: -; j_call: TRBJ1-2; v_call: TRBV4-3; cdr3_aa: CASSQETGGAYGYTF; cdr3_nt: TGCGCCAGCAGCCAAGAGACAGGGGGCGCCTATGGCTACACCTTC
d_call: -; clone_size: -; j_call: TRBJ1-3; v_call: TRBV28; cdr3_aa: CASSPASNTIYF; cdr3_nt: TGTGCCAGCAGTCCGGCTAGCAACACCATATATTTT
d_call: -; clone_size: -; j_call: TRBJ1-1; v_call: TRBV2; cdr3_aa: CASSEDLLNTEAFF; cdr3_nt: TGTGCCAGCAGTGAAGATCTCCTAAACACTGAAGCTTTCTTT
d_call: TRBD2; clone_size: once; j_call: TRBJ2-5; v_call: TRBV11-2; cdr3_aa: CASSRVLAGGQETQYF; cdr3_nt: TGTGCCAGCAGCAGGGTGCTAGCGGGGGGGCAAGAGACCCAGTACTTC
d_call: TRBD1; clone_size: -; j_call: TRBJ2-3; v_call: TRBV18; cdr3_aa: CASSLGTAEDTQYF; cdr3_nt: TGTGCCAGCTCACTCGGGACAGCTGAGGATACGCAGTATTTT
d_call: -; clone_size: -; j_call: TRBJ2-3; v_call: TRBV6-6; cdr3_aa: CASSARPQVTDTQYF; cdr3_nt: TGTGCCAGCAGTGCTCGGCCTCAGGTCACAGATACGCAGTATTTT
d_call: -; clone_size: -; j_call: TRBJ2-2; v_call: TRBV6-6; cdr3_aa: CASSYFGGNTGELFF; cdr3_nt: TGTGCCAGCAGTTACTTCGGGGGGAACACCGGGGAGCTGTTTTTT
d_call: -; clone_size: -; j_call: TRBJ1-2; v_call: TRBV6-5; cdr3_aa: CASTKLSDGGQGYTF; cdr3_nt: TGTGCCAGCACCAAACTCTCAGACGGGGGTCAAGGCTACACCTTC
d_call: TRBD1; clone_size: -; j_call: TRBJ1-1; v_call: TRBV6-4; cdr3_aa: CASSRDRYTEAFF; cdr3_nt: TGTGCCAGCAGTAGGGACAGATACACTGAAGCTTTCTTT
d_call: -; clone_size: -; j_call: TRBJ2-2; v_call: TRBV21-1; cdr3_aa: CASSSWDRETGELFF; cdr3_nt: TGTGCCAGCAGCAGTTGGGACAGGGAAACCGGGGAGCTGTTTTTT
d_call: -; clone_size: -; j_call: TRBJ1-3; v_call: TRBV4-3; cdr3_aa: CASSSSGGRGNTIYF; cdr3_nt: TGCGCCAGCAGCTCCTCGGGAGGGAGAGGTAACACCATATATTTT
d_call: TRBD1; clone_size: once; j_call: TRBJ1-4; v_call: TRBV6-6; cdr3_aa: CASSYLDRGGEKLFF; cdr3_nt: TGTGCCAGCAGTTACTTGGACAGGGGGGGTGAAAAACTGTTTTTT
d_call: -; clone_size: -; j_call: TRBJ1-4; v_call: TRBV6-5; cdr3_aa: CASTVTIYNEKLFF; cdr3_nt: TGTGCCAGCACCGTCACTATTTACAATGAAAAACTGTTTTTT
d_call: -; clone_size: -; j_call: TRBJ1-1; v_call: TRBV6-5; cdr3_aa: CASSYSRGNTEAFF; cdr3_nt: TGTGCCAGCAGTTACTCAAGGGGGAACACTGAAGCTTTCTTT
d_call: TRBD1; clone_size: -; j_call: TRBJ1-3; v_call: TRBV30; cdr3_aa: CAWSNRRTGVGNTIYF; cdr3_nt: TGTGCCTGGAGTAATCGGAGGACAGGGGTCGGAAACACCATATATTTT
d_call: -; clone_size: once; j_call: TRBJ1-2; v_call: TRBV7-9; cdr3_aa: CASSLDRANYGYTF; cdr3_nt: TGTGCCAGCAGCTTAGACAGGGCTAACTATGGCTACACCTTC
d_call: -; clone_size: -; j_call: TRBJ2-3; v_call: TRBV28; cdr3_aa: CASIGGPSTDTQYF; cdr3_nt: TGTGCCAGCATTGGAGGGCCGAGCACAGATACGCAGTATTTT
d_call: TRBD2; clone_size: -; j_call: TRBJ2-5; v_call: TRBV28; cdr3_aa: CASSLFGRTSGVPQETQYF; cdr3_nt: TGTGCCAGCAGTTTATTCGGGAGGACTAGCGGAGTACCTCAAGAGACCCAGTACTTC
d_call: TRBD2; clone_size: -; j_call: TRBJ2-3; v_call: TRBV7-2; cdr3_aa: CASSPAGLAVPDTQYF; cdr3_nt: TGTGCCAGCAGCCCAGCCGGACTAGCGGTCCCAGATACGCAGTATTTT
d_call: -; clone_size: few; j_call: TRBJ2-2; v_call: TRBV7-2; cdr3_aa: CASSTGGASTGELFF; cdr3_nt: TGTGCCAGCAGCACCGGAGGGGCGTCGACCGGGGAGCTGTTTTTT
d_call: TRBD1; clone_size: -; j_call: TRBJ1-1; v_call: TRBV7-8; cdr3_aa: CASSLYRGASNTEAFF; cdr3_nt: TGTGCCAGCAGCTTATACAGGGGAGCGTCCAACACTGAAGCTTTCTTT
d_call: -; clone_size: -; j_call: TRBJ1-2; v_call: TRBV11-2; cdr3_aa: CASSSARGGARSFGYTF; cdr3_nt: TGTGCCAGCAGCTCCGCCCGGGGGGGGGCGAGGAGTTTCGGCTACACCTTC
d_call: -; clone_size: -; j_call: TRBJ1-3; v_call: TRBV5-4; cdr3_aa: CASSLSGVLAGNTIYF; cdr3_nt: TGTGCCAGCAGCTTGTCGGGGGTTCTTGCTGGAAACACCATATATTTT
d_call: TRBD1; clone_size: -; j_call: TRBJ2-1; v_call: TRBV25-1; cdr3_aa: CASSEGRGSYNEQFF; cdr3_nt: TGTGCCAGCAGTGAAGGCAGGGGGTCCTACAATGAGCAGTTCTTC